This T cell receptor beta chain was sequenced for a study of immune characterization of retroperitoneal liposarcoma. TCRdb reanalysed the PCR reads using MiXCR and keeps one entry per CDR3 protein. The table shows some 7,000 distinct CDR3 sequences, with about 46% occurring only once. The CDR3 has 14 residues. Germline CDR1 MNHNS, CDR2 SASEGT. The V segment lost 7 bases and the J segment 5 bases; nucleotides outside the gene matches: 9. V is TRBV6-1 and J is TRBJ2-5; 8 bases map to TRBD2. The sample taken for sequencing was tumor tissue. This TCR was recovered from a male donor with retroperitoneal liposarcoma. The CDR3 spells CASIEIAGWETQYF. The CDR3 DNA is TGTGCCAGCATCGAGATAGCGGGGTGGGAGACCCAGTACTTC.